This TCR beta chain was sequenced in a study of blood T cell repertoires in COVID-19. Germline V lookup: CDR1 SGHTA, CDR2 FQGTGA. V shed 1 base and J shed 9 bases, with 7 bases lying between them. CDR3 length: 12 amino acids. Data came from immunoSEQ multiplex PCR; TCRdb stores just in-frame clones and leaves some out. The repertoire holds around 130,000 clones, with around 80% as singletons. The chain couples TRBV7-3 to TRBJ1-3, with D uncertain. The material sequenced was peripheral blood. The clonotype originates from a man aged 55 to 69 with active or convalescent COVID-19. For the CDR3, the DNA is TGTGCCAGCAGCTTAAAATGGCCCACCATATATTTT. Amino acid sequence: CASSLKWPTIYF.